This entry concerns a single T cell receptor (beta chain). Antigen unknown. These data originate in a study of CD8+CD57+ T cells in acquired aplastic anemia. Across the whole study: CD4+ cells from healthy donors averaged about 10.8 million reads. Study outcomes and limitations: There were roughly 30 CD8+ CDR3 sequences that occurred in both patients and controls.

The study profiled TCR beta VDJ and CDR3 using genomic DNA as template. TCRdb used MiXCR to reprocess the reads, holding one entry per CDR3 protein. The sample shows approximately 81,000 distinct CDR3 sequences, approximately 45% of them seen only once. CDR1 and CDR2 (germline): MNHNS, SASEGT. The V and J ends lost 6 bases and 5 bases respectively, with 8 bases between them. The CDR3 length is 12 residues. The chain links TRBV6-1 to TRBJ1-5; D remains ambiguous. The sequenced sample consisted of sorted CD4+, CD8+, or CD8+CD57+ T cells (not recorded which) from PBMCs. This receptor was identified in a human donor in good health, serving as a control. CDR3 in DNA: TGTGCCAGCAGCGACGGGTATCAGCCCCAGCATTTT. Translated, it gives CASSDGYQPQHF.